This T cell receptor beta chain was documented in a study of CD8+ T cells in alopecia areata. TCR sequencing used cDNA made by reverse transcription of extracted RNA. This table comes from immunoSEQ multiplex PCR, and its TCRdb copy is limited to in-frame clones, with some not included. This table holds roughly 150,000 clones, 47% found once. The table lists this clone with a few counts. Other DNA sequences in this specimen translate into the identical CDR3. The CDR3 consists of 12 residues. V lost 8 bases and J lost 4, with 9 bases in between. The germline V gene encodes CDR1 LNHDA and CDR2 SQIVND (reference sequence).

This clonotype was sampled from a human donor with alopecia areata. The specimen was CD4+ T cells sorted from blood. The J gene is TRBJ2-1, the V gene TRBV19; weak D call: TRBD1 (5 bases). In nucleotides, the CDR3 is TGTGCCAGTTCGACAGCTTACAATGAGCAGTTCTTC. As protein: CASSTAYNEQFF.